This TCR beta chain was identified in a study of cytotoxic CD8 clonotypes in ibrutinib-treated CLL. Data came from immunoSEQ multiplex PCR; TCRdb stores just in-frame clones and leaves some out. The sample has approximately 100,000 clones; under 70% are singletons. In regard to this clone: Its antigen is unknown.

General study points: Under therapy, public clonotypes either contracted or stayed stable, and they were uncommon.

There are 13 residues in the CDR3. In germline, CDR1 is MNHEY, CDR2 SVGAGI. V was clipped by 6 bases and J by 6 bases; unmatched bases: 3. This chain joins TRBV6-5 and TRBJ2-7; TRBD1 agrees at 12 bases. Material: PBMCs, obtained after 24 months of ibrutinib treatment. The sequence was collected from a human donor with chronic lymphocytic leukemia. In DNA, the CDR3 is TGTGCCAGCAGGGGGACAGGGGGCGGCGAGCAGTACTTC. Its protein product is CASRGTGGGEQYF.